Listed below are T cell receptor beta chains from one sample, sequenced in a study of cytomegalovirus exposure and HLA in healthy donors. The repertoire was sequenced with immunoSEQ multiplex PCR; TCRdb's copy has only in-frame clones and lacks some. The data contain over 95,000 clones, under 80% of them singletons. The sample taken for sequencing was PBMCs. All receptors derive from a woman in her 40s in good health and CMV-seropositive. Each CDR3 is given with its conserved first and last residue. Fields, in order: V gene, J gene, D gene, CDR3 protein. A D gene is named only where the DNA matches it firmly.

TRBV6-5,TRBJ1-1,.,CASTTPGGTEAFF
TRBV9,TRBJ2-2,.,CASSPQGSGELFF
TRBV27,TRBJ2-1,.,CASRAGNNEQFF
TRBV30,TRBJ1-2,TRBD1,CAWAGQGSYGYTF
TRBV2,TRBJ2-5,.,CASSKGAETQYF
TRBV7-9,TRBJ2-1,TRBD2,CASSSGTSGSSYNEQFF
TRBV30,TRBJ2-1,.,CAWSPGIGDPYNEQFF
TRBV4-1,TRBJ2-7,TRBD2,CASSQSSTSEFYEQYF
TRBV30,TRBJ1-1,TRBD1,CAYRGQGVNTEAFF
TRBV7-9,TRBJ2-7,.,CSSSHPGQRGVNEQYF
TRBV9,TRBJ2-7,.,CASSVGGYRRAYEQYF
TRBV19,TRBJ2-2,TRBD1,CATKTGRNTGELFF
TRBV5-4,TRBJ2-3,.,CASSPRGGMQDTQYF
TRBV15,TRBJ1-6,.,CATSRARPAGPLHF
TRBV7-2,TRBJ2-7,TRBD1,CASSRDRVGYEQYF
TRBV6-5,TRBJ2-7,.,CASSYAGQYASNEQYF
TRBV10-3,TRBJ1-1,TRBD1,CATLVPGQGAEAFF
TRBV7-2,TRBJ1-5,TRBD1,CASSLALGTGRFSNQPQHF
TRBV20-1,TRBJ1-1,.,CSARYNTEAFF